The 17 T cell receptor beta chains given below trace back to one sample, sequenced in a study of beta chain features in type 1 diabetes. General study points: There was a moderate but significant shortening of TCRB CDR3s in all four CD4+ subsets of Type 1 diabetes patients.

Expressed TCRB transcripts got sequenced, as all isolated RNA was reverse transcribed. The data were produced by immunoSEQ multiplex PCR, yet TCRdb's version contains in-frame clones alone and is incomplete. The table includes roughly 140,000 clones, under 13% detected once. Their antigens remain unidentified. The material sequenced was central memory CD4+ T cells from blood. Every receptor here comes from a man aged 25-45 years with type 1 diabetes.

The V gene is TRBV1, the J gene TRBJ2-3; TRBD2, the D gene given by the table, was not confirmed from the DNA. TRBV1 is shown as a pseudogene. This CDR3 is built from 17 residues. The CDR3 sequence is CTSSPRTSGRATDTQYF. In nucleotides, the CDR3 is TGCACCAGCAGCCCCCGGACTAGCGGGAGGGCCACAGATACGCAGTATTTT.

V is TRBV9 and J is TRBJ2-2; 7 bases align to TRBD2. CDR1 is SGDLS and CDR2 is YYNGEE in the germline V gene. Trimming removed 5 bases from V and 0 bases from J; junction bases left unmatched: 4. This CDR3 contains 15 residues. The CDR3 coding sequence is TGTGCCAGCAGTATGGGGGGGACGAACACCGGGGAGCTGTTTTTT. Translated, it gives CASSMGGTNTGELFF.

The chain couples TRBV19 to TRBJ2-2; no clear D gene. The V end lost 6 bases, the J end lost 7 bases, and 18 bases lay between the germline ends. In germline, CDR1 is LNHDA, CDR2 SQIVND (reference sequence). The CDR3 runs to 15 residues. The CDR3 reads CASRTVLSGVGELFF. CDR3 DNA: TGTGCCAGTAGGACCGTTTTGTCAGGTGTCGGGGAGCTGTTTTTT.

This clone was observed once. J is TRBJ1-2 and V is TRBV5-6, with D hard to call. Looked up from germline, CDR1 is SGHDT and CDR2 is YYEEEE. V lost 2 bases, J lost 0 bases, and 11 bases lay in between. The CDR3 consists of 15 residues. CDR3 in amino acids: CASSFPGLANYGYTF. CDR3 DNA sequence: TGTGCCAGCAGCTTTCCGGGATTAGCTAACTATGGCTACACCTTC.

This sequence joins TRBV27 and TRBJ2-3, with D hard to call. This CDR3 spans 13 amino acids. The V gene's germline CDR1 is MNHEY and CDR2 SMNVEV (reference sequence). V was shortened by 6 bases and J by 3 bases, with 10 bases between the two germline ends. The CDR3 DNA sequence: TGTGCCAGCAGCTTCACATGGACAGATACGCAGTATTTT. Translated: CASSFTWTDTQYF.

This clone was seen more than once but under ten times. The chain employs TRBV27 and TRBJ1-1, with D possibly TRBD1 on 5 matching bases. The CDR3 loop spans 13 amino acids. V lost 3 bases and J 8 bases, leaving 13 bases between the germline ends. CDR1 is MNHEY, CDR2 SMNVEV, per germline (reference sequence). CDR3 sequence (DNA): TGTGCCAGCAGTTTTGGCCAGACAGTGGAAGCTTTCTTT. This sequence encodes CASSFGQTVEAFF.

This clone was seen a handful of times. The chain links TRBV5-1 to TRBJ2-7; TRBD1 might be the D (6 bases). CDR1 is SGHRS, CDR2 YFSETQ, per germline. The germline V and J ends were trimmed by 4 bases and 5 bases, with 19 bases remaining between them. This CDR3 spans 15 amino acids. This CDR3 reads CASSTYGQQRDEQYF. In nucleotides, the CDR3 is TGCGCCAGCAGCACCTACGGACAGCAAAGGGACGAGCAGTACTTC.

This clone was observed a handful of times. The chain uses TRBV2 and TRBJ1-5; D call uncertain. Germline V gene lookup returns CDR1 SNHLY and CDR2 FYNNEI. Trimming pared 7 bases from V and 3 bases from J, leaving 10 bases between. There are 13 residues in the CDR3. For the CDR3, the DNA is TGTGCCAGCAAGCAGGATTTCAATCAGCCCCAGCATTTT. It encodes CASKQDFNQPQHF.

The rearrangement joins TRBV6-6 to TRBJ2-6; 7 bases match TRBD1. This CDR3 has 14 amino acids. Germline V gives CDR1 MNHNY, CDR2 SVGAGI (reference sequence). The V gene end was trimmed by 10 bases and the J gene end by 2 bases; junction bases not matched to a gene: 5. CDR3 DNA: TGTGCCACCGACAGGGCCACTGGGGCCAACGTCCTGACTTTC. Protein product: CATDRATGANVLTF.

This clone has more than one count but fewer than ten. The chain joins TRBV4-2 to TRBJ2-7; D may be TRBD2 (6 bases). The CDR3 loop spans 14 amino acids. V was pared by 6 bases and J by 3 bases, with 15 bases between. Germline CDR1 and CDR2: LGHNA and YNFKEQ. CDR3 coding DNA: TGTGCCAGCAGACTGACGGGGGTGAACTACGAGCAGTACTTC. Amino acids: CASRLTGVNYEQYF.

The chain recombines TRBV6-1 with TRBJ2-7, with 8 bases matching TRBD1. V dropped 3 bases and J dropped 0; count of bases not matched to a gene: 1. Germline assignment: CDR1 MNHNS and CDR2 SASEGT. This CDR3 comprises 14 residues. The CDR3 spells CASSEDRDSYEQYF. The CDR3 region has the DNA TGTGCCAGCAGTGAGGACAGGGACTCCTACGAGCAGTACTTC.

This chain joins TRBV27 and TRBJ2-1; 16 nucleotides agree with TRBD2. From germline, CDR1 is MNHEY and CDR2 SMNVEV (reference sequence). The CDR3 is 16 residues long. Germline trimming cut 4 bases from V and 9 bases from J; bases unmatched to any gene: 6. For the CDR3, the DNA is TGTGCCAGCAGTTCCCCGGGACTAGCGGGAGGGGGTGAGCAGTTCTTC. Residues: CASSSPGLAGGGEQFF.

This clone was counted only a few times. V and J are TRBV18 and TRBJ2-2, with a possible D match to TRBD1 (5 bases). The germline V gene encodes CDR1 KGHSH and CDR2 LQKENI. The V end was cut by 2 bases, the J end by 4 bases, with 8 bases between. CDR3 length: 14 residues. The CDR3 loop is CASSPDRSTGELFF. The CDR3 bases are TGTGCCAGCTCACCAGACAGATCCACCGGGGAGCTGTTTTTT.

The chain links TRBV28 to TRBJ1-1; 10 nucleotides line up with TRBD1. The CDR3 totals 15 residues. Germline CDR1 MDHEN, CDR2 SYDVKM. V shed 6 bases and J 0 bases; nucleotides not matched to a gene: 4. The CDR3 bases are TGTGCCAGCAGGGAGGGGACAGGGGTGAACACTGAAGCTTTCTTT. It is translated as CASREGTGVNTEAFF. The full variable domain, completed using reference TRBV28 and TRBJ1-1, is DVKVTQSSRYLVKRTGEKVFLECVQDMDHENMFWYRQDPGLGLRLIYFSYDVKMKEKGDIPEGYSVSREKKERFSLILESASTNQTSMYLCASREGTGVNTEAFFGQGTRLTVV.

A few counts support this clone. The V and J genes are TRBV4-3 and TRBJ2-7; 8 bases match TRBD1. The CDR3 has 15 amino acids. Trimming cost V 4 bases and J 5 bases; bases outside gene matches: 10. CDR1 LGHNA and CDR2 YSLEER come from the germline V gene. CDR3 amino acids: CASSRDRGWKNEQYF. The CDR3 nucleotides are TGCGCCAGCAGCCGAGACAGGGGTTGGAAAAACGAGCAGTACTTC.

This clone has a handful of counts. V is TRBV7-6 and J is TRBJ2-3; 9 bases fit TRBD2. The CDR3 loop spans 15 amino acids. Trimming at V came to 5 bases and at J to 4 bases, leaving 7 bases not matched to a gene. The germline gives CDR1 SGHVS, CDR2 FNYEAQ. For the CDR3, the DNA is TGTGCCAGCAGCCTACTGCGGACTAGCGCAGATACGCAGTATTTT. Translation: CASSLLRTSADTQYF.

This clone was seen only a few times. The CDR3 DNA sequence: TGTGCCAGCAGGCCCGGGACAGGGTGGTGGCAGCCCCAGCATTTT. This encodes CASRPGTGWWQPQHF. The chain uses TRBV6-1 and TRBJ1-5, with 9 bases identical to TRBD1. This CDR3 contains 15 residues. Per the germline V gene, CDR1 is MNHNS and CDR2 is SASEGT. With 6 bases clipped from V and 7 bases from J, the junction kept 10 bases outside the gene matches.